This T cell receptor beta chain appears in the sequencing data of a study of identical twins. Template switching introduced a universal primer site, and the cDNA bore unique molecular identifiers. TCRdb re-called the 5' RACE reads through MiXCR, storing one row per CDR3 protein. The data show nearly 200,000 distinct CDR3 sequences, approximately 15% seen once. These records were also assigned to another study, of T cells expressing NK-cell markers. That work adds: Underlying the TCR beta repertoires were sorted CD3+CD56+NKG2C+, CD3+CD56+NKG2C- and CD3+CD56-NKG2C+ T cells.

Sequencing was performed on CD8+ T cells sorted from blood. The clonotype comes from a woman under 30 in good health.

This chain's CDR3 is CASSYSITGQGDGYTF. The CDR3 DNA sequence: TGTGCCAGCAGTTACTCGATTACGGGACAGGGCGACGGCTACACCTTC. The V and J genes are TRBV6-5 and TRBJ1-2, with 9 bases that match TRBD1. Germline V CDR1 and CDR2: MNHEY, SVGAGI. After removal of 0 bases from V and 8 bases from J, the junction contained 10 bases not matched to a gene. The CDR3 spans 16 residues.